This entry concerns a single T cell receptor beta chain. The data were obtained in a study of blood T cell repertoires in COVID-19. Across the study: Specimens from acute and convalescent COVID-19 originated in the United States, Italy and Spain. T cells, B-cell-depleted T cells, or PBMCs provided the cDNA or gDNA that served as material.

CDR1 is LGHNA, CDR2 YSLEER, per germline. The CDR3 loop spans 16 amino acids. V was shortened by 0 bases and J by 0 bases, with 9 bases between the two germline ends. In the original processing: It was from reference gene primer amplification that nucleated cell counts were estimated. Clones were sequenced by immunoSEQ multiplex PCR, and TCRdb holds only the in-frame ones, with some missing. V and J calls and clone size come straight from that table; D and trimming were deduced from the DNA. The sample contains tens of thousands of clones, approximately 84% of which appear only once. This sequence was found in a human donor with active or convalescent COVID-19. The donor label of this sample is uncertain. This chain uses TRBV4-3 with TRBJ1-3; D unresolved. Sample: peripheral blood. In DNA form, the CDR3 reads TGCGCCAGCAGCCAAGATTGGCGGTCCTCTGGAAACACCATATATTTT. Translation: CASSQDWRSSGNTIYF.